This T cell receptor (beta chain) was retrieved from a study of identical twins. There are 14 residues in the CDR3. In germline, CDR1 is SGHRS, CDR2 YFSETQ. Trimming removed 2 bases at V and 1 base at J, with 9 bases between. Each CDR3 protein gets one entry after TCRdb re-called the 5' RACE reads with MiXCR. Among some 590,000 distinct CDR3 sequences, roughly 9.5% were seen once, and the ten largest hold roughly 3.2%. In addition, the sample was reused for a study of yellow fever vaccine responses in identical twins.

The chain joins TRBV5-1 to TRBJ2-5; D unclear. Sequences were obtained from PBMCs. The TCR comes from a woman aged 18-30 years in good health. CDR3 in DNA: TGCGCCAGCAGCTTCACGACGGGCCAAGAGACCCAGTACTTC. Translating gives CASSFTTGQETQYF.